The source of this T cell receptor beta chain is a study of blood T cell repertoires in COVID-19. The table came from immunoSEQ multiplex PCR; TCRdb's copy has only in-frame clones and leaves some out. The sample contains 70,000 or so clones, 65% to 85% of which appear only once. CDR3 length: 14 residues. V was clipped by 7 bases and J by 2 bases; unmatched bases: 4. The V gene's germline CDR1 is MNHEY and CDR2 SVGAGI. The receptor was isolated from a man older than 75 with active or convalescent COVID-19. The sequenced material came from peripheral blood. V gene TRBV6-5 combines with J gene TRBJ1-2, with 10 bases matching TRBD1. Here the CDR3 reads CASKPGQGNYGYTF. The DNA of the CDR3 is TGTGCCAGCAAACCGGGACAGGGGAACTATGGCTACACCTTC.